The text below deals with one T cell receptor beta chain. Its specificity is not known. This sample was included in a study of PD-1 blockade in classical Hodgkin lymphoma. Study outcomes and limitations: Newly diagnosed and completely responding patients shared comparable baseline diversity. The drivers behind the repertoire differences, possibly disease activity or prior therapy, remain undefined. Relapsed/refractory patients reportedly had the lowest baseline TCR diversity, below newly diagnosed patients, who were below healthy donors. The study found that TCR diversity rose significantly by C4D1 in CD4+ but not CD8+ cells.

Each of the patients experienced relapse following autologous stem cell transplantation, and their brentuximab vedotin exposure differed. The data were produced by immunoSEQ multiplex PCR, yet TCRdb's version contains in-frame clones alone and is incomplete. The sample contains about 43,000 clones, roughly three quarters of which appear only once. V was trimmed by 2 bases and J by 6 bases, leaving 11 bases between them. Germline-derived CDR1 and CDR2 are MGHDK and SYGVNS. The CDR3 totals 14 residues. This TCR derives from a human donor with classical Hodgkin lymphoma. Source: peripheral blood mononuclear cells (PBMCs), taken before the second cycle of nivolumab. The chain is built from TRBV25-1 and TRBJ2-4, with a weak D call TRBD1 (6 bases). The DNA for the CDR3 is TGTGCCAGCAGTGAAAGTTCCAGGGGAAACATTCAGTACTTC. Translated: CASSESSRGNIQYF. The variable domain in full, completed from reference TRBV25-1 and TRBJ2-4, reads EADIYQTPRYLVIGTGKKITLECSQTMGHDKMYWYQQDPGMELHLIHYSYGVNSTEKGDLSSESTVSRIRTEHFPLTLESARPSHTSQYLCASSESSRGNIQYFGAGTRLSVL.